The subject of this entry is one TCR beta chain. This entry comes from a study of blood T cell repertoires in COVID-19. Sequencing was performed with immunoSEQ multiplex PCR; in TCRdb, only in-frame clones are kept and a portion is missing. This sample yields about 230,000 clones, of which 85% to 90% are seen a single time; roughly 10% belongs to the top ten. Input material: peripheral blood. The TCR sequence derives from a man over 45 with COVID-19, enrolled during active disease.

The CDR3 DNA sequence: TGTGCCAGCAGGCCCCCCGGGGTGGATTCACCCCTCCACTTT. The encoded protein is CASRPPGVDSPLHF. The gene calls are TRBV2 and TRBJ1-6, with D unclear. Germline-derived CDR1 and CDR2 are SNHLY and FYNNEI. The CDR3 has 14 residues. Trimming shortened V by 6 bases and J by 8 bases, and 14 bases separated the two germline ends. The full variable domain, rest sourced from reference TRBV2 and TRBJ1-6, is EPEVTQTPSHQVTQMGQEVILRCVPISNHLYFYWYRQILGQKVEFLVSFYNNEISEKSEIFDDQFSVERPDGSNFTLKIRSTKLEDSAMYFCASRPPGVDSPLHFGNGTRLTVT.